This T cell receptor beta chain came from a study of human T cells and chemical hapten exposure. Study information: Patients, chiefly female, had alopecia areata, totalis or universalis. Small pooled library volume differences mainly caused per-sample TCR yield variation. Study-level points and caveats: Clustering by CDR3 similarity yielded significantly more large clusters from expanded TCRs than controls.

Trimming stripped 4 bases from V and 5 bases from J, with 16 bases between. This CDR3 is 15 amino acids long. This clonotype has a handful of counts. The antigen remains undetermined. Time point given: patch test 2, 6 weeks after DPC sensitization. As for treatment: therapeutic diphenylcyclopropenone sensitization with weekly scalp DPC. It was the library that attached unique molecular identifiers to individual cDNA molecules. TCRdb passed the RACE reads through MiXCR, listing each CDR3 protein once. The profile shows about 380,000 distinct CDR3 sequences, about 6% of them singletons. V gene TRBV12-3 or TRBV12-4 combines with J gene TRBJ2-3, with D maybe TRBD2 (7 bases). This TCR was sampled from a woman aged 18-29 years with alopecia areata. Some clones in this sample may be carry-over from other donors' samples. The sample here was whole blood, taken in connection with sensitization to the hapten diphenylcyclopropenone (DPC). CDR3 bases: TGTGCCAGCAGTTACAAACCGGGGGGCCTAGATACGCAGTATTTT. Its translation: CASSYKPGGLDTQYF.